This TCR beta chain was sequenced for a study of T cell repertoires in cytomegalovirus infection. At the level of the study: Both CMV infection and a matching HLA type were indicated by public TCR beta signatures. Study-wide results and limits: Based on cumulative public TCR beta family frequency, carriers of CMV plus the relevant HLA were identified. HLA-C-restricted CMV clonotypes gave the most frequent clonotype in two of eight donors.

In regard to this clonotype: Its antigen is unidentified.

V dropped 6 bases and J dropped 1 base, with 9 bases sitting between them. The CDR3 loop spans 13 amino acids. Germline loops: CDR1 MNHNS, CDR2 SASEGT. One entry per CDR3 protein results from TCRdb running MiXCR on the reads. This sample has under 350,000 distinct CDR3 sequences, with about 9.2% found just once. Sequenced material: PBMCs. The chain uses TRBV6-1 and TRBJ1-1; D ambiguous. The TCR originated in a human donor in good health (CMV status not recorded). Some clones in this sample may be carry-over from other donors' samples. The CDR3 region has the DNA TGTGCCAGCAGCCCCTACACGAACACTGAAGCTTTCTTT. It is translated as CASSPYTNTEAFF.